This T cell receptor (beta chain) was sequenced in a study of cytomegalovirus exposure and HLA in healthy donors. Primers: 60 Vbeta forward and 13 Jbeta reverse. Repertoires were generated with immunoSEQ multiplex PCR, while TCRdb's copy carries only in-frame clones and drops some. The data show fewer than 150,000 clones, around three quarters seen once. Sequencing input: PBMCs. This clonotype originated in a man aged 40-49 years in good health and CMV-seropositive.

This CDR3 is CSAWGWSEQYF. DNA for the CDR3: TGCAGTGCTTGGGGCTGGAGCGAGCAGTACTTC. This chain links TRBV20-1 with TRBJ2-7; tentatively, D is TRBD1 (5 bases). The CDR3 runs to 11 residues. Germline lookup yields CDR1 DFQATT and CDR2 SNEGSKA (reference sequence). V was cut by 5 bases and J by 6 bases, with 11 bases left in between.